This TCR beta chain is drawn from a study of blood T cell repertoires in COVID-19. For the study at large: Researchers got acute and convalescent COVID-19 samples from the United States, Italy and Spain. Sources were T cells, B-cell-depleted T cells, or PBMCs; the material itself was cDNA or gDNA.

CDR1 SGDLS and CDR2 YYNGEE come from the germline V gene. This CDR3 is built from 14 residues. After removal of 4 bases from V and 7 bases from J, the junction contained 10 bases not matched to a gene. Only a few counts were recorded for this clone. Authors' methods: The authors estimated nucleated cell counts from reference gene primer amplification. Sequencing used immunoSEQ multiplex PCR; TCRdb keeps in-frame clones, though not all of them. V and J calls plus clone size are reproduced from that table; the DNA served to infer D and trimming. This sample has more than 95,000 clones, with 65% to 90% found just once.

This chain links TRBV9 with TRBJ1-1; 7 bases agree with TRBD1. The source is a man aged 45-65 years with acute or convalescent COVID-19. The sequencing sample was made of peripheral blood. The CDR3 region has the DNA TGTGCCAGCAGCTCTACTGAGACAGGGTATGAAGCTTTCTTT. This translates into CASSSTETGYEAFF.